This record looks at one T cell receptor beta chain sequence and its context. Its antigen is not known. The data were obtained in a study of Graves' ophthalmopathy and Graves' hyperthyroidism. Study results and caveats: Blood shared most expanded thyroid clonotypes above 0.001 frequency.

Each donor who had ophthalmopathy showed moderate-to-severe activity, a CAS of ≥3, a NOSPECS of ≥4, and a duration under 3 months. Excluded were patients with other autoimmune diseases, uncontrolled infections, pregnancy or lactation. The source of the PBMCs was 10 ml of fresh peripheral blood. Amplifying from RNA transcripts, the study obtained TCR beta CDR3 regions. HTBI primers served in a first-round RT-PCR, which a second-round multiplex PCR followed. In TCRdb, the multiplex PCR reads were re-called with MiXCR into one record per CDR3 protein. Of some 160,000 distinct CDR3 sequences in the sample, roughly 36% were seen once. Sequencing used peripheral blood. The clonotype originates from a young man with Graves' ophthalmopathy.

This CDR3 reads CASSSPAPEQYF. The CDR3 DNA reads as TGTGCCAGCAGCTCCCCAGCGCCGGAGCAGTACTTC. This chain uses TRBV7-2 with TRBJ2-7; D gene uncertain. The germline V gene has CDR1 SGHTA and CDR2 FQGNSA. This CDR3 is built from 12 residues. V lost 4 bases, J lost 7 bases, and 11 bases lay in between. Full variable domain (remainder filled in from reference TRBV7-2 and TRBJ2-7): GAGVSQSPSNKVTEKGKDVELRCDPISGHTALYWYRQSLGQGLEFLIYFQGNSAPDKSGLPSDRFSAERTGGSVSTLTIQRTQQEDSAVYLCASSSPAPEQYFGPGTRLTVT.